This paragraph reports one T cell receptor beta chain. Its antigen is still unknown. The data were obtained in a study of cytomegalovirus exposure and HLA in healthy donors. Study results and caveats: Using a false discovery rate of 0.05, a later analysis showed that approximately 18,000 TCR beta sequences were associated with HLA alleles. The study dropped some indistinguishable V segments, TRBV6-2 and TRBV6-3 among them. HLA restriction was apparent for most CMV-associated TCR beta chains in a later analysis.

Trimming cost V 8 bases and J 5 bases, with 16 bases left between them. This CDR3 has 15 amino acids. CDR1 LNHDA and CDR2 SQIVND come from the germline V gene (reference sequence). In the PCR, 60 Vbeta and 13 Jbeta primers were used. The repertoire was sequenced with immunoSEQ multiplex PCR; TCRdb's copy has only in-frame clones and lacks some. Of 95,000 to 150,000 clones in the sample, 75% are singletons; the top ten hold roughly 3%. The source material was PBMCs. This chain uses TRBV19 with TRBJ1-6, with D uncertain. The TCR sequence derives from a middle-aged woman in good health and CMV-seropositive. CDR3 loop: CASHHGTANNSPLHF. As DNA, the CDR3 is TGTGCCAGTCATCACGGAACAGCAAATAATTCACCCCTCCACTTT.